This TCR beta chain originates from a study of T cell responses to AZD1222 COVID-19 vaccine. Study overall: Second-dose intervals near 4 or 12 weeks were combined.

The assay was immunoSEQ multiplex PCR, and TCRdb's table has in-frame clones only and misses some. The sample includes 100,000 to 150,000 clones, around 92% of them seen just once. Between the trimmed V and J ends, which lost 1 base and 1 base, there was a span of 14 bases. This CDR3 region has 18 residues. Germline V gene data show CDR1 as SGHTA and CDR2 as FQGTGA. Worth noting for this clone: Its antigen is unidentified.

The study's findings and limits: It was only after the peak T cell response that any repertoires were sampled. Regions 160-218 and 743-854 held dominance among vaccine-associated CD4 TCRs, which spanned spike.

The source material was peripheral blood, sampled on day 0 of AZD1222 vaccination. The chain recombines TRBV7-3 with TRBJ1-6, with D tentatively TRBD1 (6 bases). This TCR derives from an adult in good health. CDR3 bases: TGTGCCAGCAGCTTAATGGGTGGAGGGGGATCCTATAATTCACCCCTCCACTTT. Its protein product is CASSLMGGGGSYNSPLHF.